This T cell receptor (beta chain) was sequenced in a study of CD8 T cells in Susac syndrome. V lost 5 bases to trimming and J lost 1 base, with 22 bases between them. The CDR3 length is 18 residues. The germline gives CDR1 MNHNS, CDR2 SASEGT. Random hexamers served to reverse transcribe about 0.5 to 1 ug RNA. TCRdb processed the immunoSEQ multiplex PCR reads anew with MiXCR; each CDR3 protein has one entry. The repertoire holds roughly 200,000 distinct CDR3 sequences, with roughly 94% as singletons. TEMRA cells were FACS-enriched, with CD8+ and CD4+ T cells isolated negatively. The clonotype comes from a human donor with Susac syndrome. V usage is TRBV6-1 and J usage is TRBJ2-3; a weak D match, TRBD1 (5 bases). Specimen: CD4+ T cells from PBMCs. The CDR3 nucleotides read TGTGCCAGCAGTAAATCGTCCCGCAGGGTACCAGGCACAGATACGCAGTATTTT. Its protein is CASSKSSRRVPGTDTQYF.